The sequence of this T cell receptor beta chain was determined in a study of blood T cell repertoires in COVID-19. Overall study context: The samples span acute and convalescent COVID-19 from the United States, Italy and Spain.

The CDR3 runs to 17 residues. The J segment lost 1 base and the V segment lost 4 bases, leaving 10 bases of the junction unmatched. Looked up from germline, CDR1 is SGHDT and CDR2 is YYEEEE. In the authors' methods: Estimation of nucleated cell counts relied on the amplification of reference gene primers. Method: immunoSEQ multiplex PCR; TCRdb's copy keeps in-frame clones and lacks some. Clonal size and the V and J genes are those of that table, whereas D and trimming came from the DNA. Of some 250,000 clones listed, approximately 86% were seen once; the top ten hold under 2%. This receptor was identified in a man in his thirties or forties with active or convalescent COVID-19. The sample was peripheral blood. The rearrangement uses TRBV5-6 and TRBJ2-3; TRBD2 agrees at 9 bases. DNA of the CDR3: TGTGCCAGCAGCCCTGACATGCGGGGGGGCGGCACAGATACGCAGTATTTT. Its protein is CASSPDMRGGGTDTQYF. The whole variable domain, remainder taken from reference TRBV5-6 and TRBJ2-3, is DAGVTQSPTHLIKTRGQQVTLRCSPKSGHDTVSWYQQALGQGPQFIFQYYEEEERQRGNFPDRFSGHQFPNYSSELNVNALLLGDSALYLCASSPDMRGGGTDTQYFGPGTRLTVL.